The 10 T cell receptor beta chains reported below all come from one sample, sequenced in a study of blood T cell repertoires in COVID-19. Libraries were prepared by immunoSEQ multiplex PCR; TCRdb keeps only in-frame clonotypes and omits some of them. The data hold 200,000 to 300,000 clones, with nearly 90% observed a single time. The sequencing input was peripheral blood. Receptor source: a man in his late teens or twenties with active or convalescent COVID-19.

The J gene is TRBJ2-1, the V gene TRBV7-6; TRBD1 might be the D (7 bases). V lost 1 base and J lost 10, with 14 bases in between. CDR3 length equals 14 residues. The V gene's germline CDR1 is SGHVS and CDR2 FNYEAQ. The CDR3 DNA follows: TGTGCCAGCAGCTTAGGGCAGGGGGGATCCGAGCAGTTCTTC. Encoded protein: CASSLGQGGSEQFF.

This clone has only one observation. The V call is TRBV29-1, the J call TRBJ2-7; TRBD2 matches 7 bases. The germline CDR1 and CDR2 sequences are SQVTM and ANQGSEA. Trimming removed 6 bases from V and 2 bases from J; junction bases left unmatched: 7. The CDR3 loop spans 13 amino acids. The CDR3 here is CSVRGRATYEQYF. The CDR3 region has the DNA TGCAGCGTACGGGGGAGGGCTACCTACGAGCAGTACTTC.

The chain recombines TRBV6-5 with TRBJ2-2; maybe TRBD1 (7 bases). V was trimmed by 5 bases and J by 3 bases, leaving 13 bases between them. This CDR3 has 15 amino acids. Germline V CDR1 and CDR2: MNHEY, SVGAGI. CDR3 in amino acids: CASSLGGQHTGELFF. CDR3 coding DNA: TGTGCCAGCAGTCTGGGGGGACAGCACACCGGGGAGCTGTTTTTT.

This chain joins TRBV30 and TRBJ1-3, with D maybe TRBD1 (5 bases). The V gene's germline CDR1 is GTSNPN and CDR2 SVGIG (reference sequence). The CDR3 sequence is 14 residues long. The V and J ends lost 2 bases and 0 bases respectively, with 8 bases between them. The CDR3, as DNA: TGTGCCTGGAGTATAGGGGTCTCTGGAAACACCATATATTTT. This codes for CAWSIGVSGNTIYF.

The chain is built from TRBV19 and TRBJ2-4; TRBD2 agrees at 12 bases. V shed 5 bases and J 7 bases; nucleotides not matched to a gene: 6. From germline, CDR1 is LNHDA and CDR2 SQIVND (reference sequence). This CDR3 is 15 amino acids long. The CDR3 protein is CASSLKGTSGNIQYF. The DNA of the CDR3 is TGTGCCAGTAGTCTTAAGGGGACTAGCGGGAACATTCAGTACTTC. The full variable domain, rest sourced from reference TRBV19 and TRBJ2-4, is DGGITQSPKYLFRKEGQNVTLSCEQNLNHDAMYWYRQDPGQGLRLIYYSQIVNDFQKGDIAEGYSVSREKKESFPLTVTSAQKNPTAFYLCASSLKGTSGNIQYFGAGTRLSVL.

CDR3 sequence: CSAGTGIIYNEQFF. For the CDR3, the DNA is TGCAGCGCGGGGACAGGGATTATCTACAATGAGCAGTTCTTC. V is TRBV29-1 and J is TRBJ2-1, with 9 bases aligning to TRBD1. Germline CDR1 and CDR2: SQVTM and ANQGSEA. J was trimmed by 3 bases and V by 7 bases; bases with no gene match: 7. This CDR3 comprises 14 residues.

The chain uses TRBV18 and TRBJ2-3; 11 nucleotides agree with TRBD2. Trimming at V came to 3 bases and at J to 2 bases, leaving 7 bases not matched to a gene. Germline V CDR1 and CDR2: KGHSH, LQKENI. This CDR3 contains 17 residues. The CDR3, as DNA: TGTGCCAGCTCACCGATATCACTAGCGGGGGTCACAGATACGCAGTATTTT. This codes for CASSPISLAGVTDTQYF.

CDR3 loop: CASSYGLAGWTYEQYF. Written as DNA, the CDR3 is TGTGCCAGCAGTTACGGGCTAGCGGGGTGGACCTACGAGCAGTACTTC. The V and J genes are TRBV6-2 or TRBV6-3 and TRBJ2-7; 9 nucleotides match TRBD2. V was clipped by 2 bases and J by 2 bases; unmatched bases: 7. The CDR3 contains 16 residues. Germline CDR1 MNHEY, CDR2 SVGEGT.

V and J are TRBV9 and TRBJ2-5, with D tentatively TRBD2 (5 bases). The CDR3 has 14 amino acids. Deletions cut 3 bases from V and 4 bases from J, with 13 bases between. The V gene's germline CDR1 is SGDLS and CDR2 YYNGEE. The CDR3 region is CASSGGERRETQYF. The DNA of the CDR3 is TGTGCCAGCAGCGGGGGAGAACGCCGAGAGACCCAGTACTTC.

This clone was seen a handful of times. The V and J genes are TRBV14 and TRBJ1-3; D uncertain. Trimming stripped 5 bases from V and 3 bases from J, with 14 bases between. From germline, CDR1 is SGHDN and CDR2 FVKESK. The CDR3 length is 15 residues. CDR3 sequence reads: CASSKPRVHGNTIYF. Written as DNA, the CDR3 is TGTGCCAGCAGCAAACCCCGAGTTCATGGAAACACCATATATTTT. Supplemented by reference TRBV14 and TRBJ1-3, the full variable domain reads EAGVTQFPSHSVIEKGQTVTLRCDPISGHDNLYWYRRVMGKEIKFLLHFVKESKQDESGMPNNRFLAERTGGTYSTLKVQPAELEDSGVYFCASSKPRVHGNTIYFGEGSWLTVV.